In this sample, the clone carrying this T cell receptor (beta chain) turned up once. These data originate in a study of T cell changes during pregnancy in multiple sclerosis. Clones were read by immunoSEQ multiplex PCR, and TCRdb kept only the in-frame ones, dropping some. This table holds about 41,000 clones, more than 90% found once. The sequencing here drew on CD8+ T cells from peripheral blood mononuclear cells, taken in the third trimester of pregnancy. The TCR was taken from a female donor with multiple sclerosis, enrolled in a pregnancy study.

Here the CDR3 DNA reads TGCAGCGTTGAAGATGCATTGAGGACTGAAGCTTTCTTT. Residues: CSVEDALRTEAFF. V and J are TRBV29-1 and TRBJ1-1; D gene uncertain. V was shortened by 0 bases and J by 5 bases, with 10 bases between the two germline ends. The CDR3 length is 13 residues. Germline loops: CDR1 SQVTM, CDR2 ANQGSEA.